The rows below give T cell receptor beta chains drawn from one sample of a study of blood T cell repertoires in COVID-19. Here immunoSEQ multiplex PCR was the method, and the copy in TCRdb shows in-frame clones only, minus some. The sample carries under 15,000 clones, approximately 88% recorded once. The sequencing input was peripheral blood. All receptors come from a human donor in a cohort sampled during active COVID-19. CDR3s leave out the opening cysteine and the closing phenylalanine or tryptophan. Clone sizes are given selectively: once, few, many, or a class where the clone is expanded.

NA TRBV7-2 ASSLSRGSNSPLH
NA TRBV7-2 ASSPTGTGDYEQY
NA TRBV7-2 ASSLQGSREYETQY
NA TRBV15 ATSRRELPPGYNEQF
NA TRBV19 ASSSGFTEAF
NA TRBV6-1 ASSDRSGLSAPVAGNTIY
NA TRBV5-4 ASSFPGTGRYEQY
NA TRBV19 ASSRPPVDREIDEQY
NA TRBV7-9 ASSLLAGAETQY
few TRBV2 ASDRGRFGNEQF
NA TRBV18 ASSPLGGGAYNEQF
NA TRBV11-3 ASSRLAGSYNEQF
NA TRBV14 ASSHFGELYNEQF
NA TRBV5-4 ASSSLAGDTNTGELF
once TRBV5-1 ASSSQGPDTQY
NA TRBV11-2 ASRGDREDFAGELF
NA TRBV11-2 ASSLDRVNTIY
NA TRBV19 ASSMRPGQGLGNEKLF
NA TRBV5-1 ASSHTSGGAPPGELF
NA TRBV5-1 ASSLGQVDTEAF
NA TRBV11-3 ASSLGGGGSRPDTQY
NA TRBV12-3/TRBV12-4 ASRGDNEAF
NA TRBV7-2 ASRLAGGGAQY
NA TRBV20-1 SAQGNEQF
NA TRBV6-5 ASSYSRTGGGNTIY
NA TRBV11-2 ASSSPTAGAVDTQY
NA TRBV15 ATSPQGARSGEADTQY
NA TRBV3-1/TRBV3-2 ATRSGPEQF
NA TRBV7-2 ASSSQGGRDNQPQH
NA TRBV14 ASSQAAVYEQY
NA TRBV19 ASSTRLAGDQTGELF
few TRBV5-6 ASSLVGGLQDEQF
NA TRBV5-1 ASSPTTSRVTGELF
NA TRBV7-2 ASGMRGGKNTQY
few TRBV10-2 ASIATGNTGELF
NA TRBV24-1 ATSDEATDTQY
once TRBV28 ASSPWGGGNGYT
NA TRBV10-3 AISGSRGTYSYEQY
NA TRBV5-1 ASSQDRERSTEAF
NA TRBV11-2 ASSFNGAGVQETQY
NA TRBV6-5 ASSYSAGQRHNTIY
NA TRBV5-1 ASKPGLASYEQY
NA TRBV7-3 ASSLEGNTEAF